Shown below are 32 T cell receptor beta chains from a single sample sequenced in a study of blood T cell repertoires in COVID-19. Using immunoSEQ multiplex PCR, the repertoire was profiled, and TCRdb retains in-frame clones only, with some absent. This sample yields a few hundred thousand clones, of which about 86% are seen a single time; around 13% belongs to the top ten. Sequencing used peripheral blood. These receptor sequences come from a woman between 65 and 79 years old with COVID-19, enrolled during active disease.

The DNA of the CDR3 is TGTGCCAGTAGTATTAGCGGTAATGGGGCCAACGTCCTGACTTTC. This codes for CASSISGNGANVLTF. The chain joins TRBV19 to TRBJ2-6; D perhaps matches TRBD2 (6 bases). The CDR3 spans 15 residues. The V gene lost 3 bases and the J gene lost 3 bases, with 9 bases spanning the gap. Per germline, CDR1 LNHDA and CDR2 SQIVND (reference sequence).

This chain connects TRBV9 to TRBJ1-3, with D possibly TRBD1 on 5 matching bases. Trimming cost V 3 bases and J 3 bases, with 10 bases left between them. From germline, CDR1 is SGDLS and CDR2 YYNGEE. The CDR3 runs to 14 residues. The CDR3 region is CASSGQGYGNTIYF. In nucleotides, the CDR3 is TGTGCCAGCAGCGGGCAGGGATATGGAAACACCATATATTTT.

The chain joins TRBV12-3 or TRBV12-4 to TRBJ1-3; D perhaps matches TRBD1 (5 bases). The CDR3 runs 13 residues. V lost 3 bases and J lost 6, with 9 bases in between. In nucleotides, the CDR3 is TGTGCCAGCAGTTTTGGGGGGACAAACACCATATATTTT. It specifies CASSFGGTNTIYF.

The V gene is TRBV6-5, the J gene TRBJ2-7, with 7 bases lining up with TRBD1. Germline V gene lookup returns CDR1 MNHEY and CDR2 SVGAGI. The J segment lost 2 bases and the V segment lost 9 bases, leaving 1 base of the junction unmatched. The CDR3 extends over 11 amino acids. CDR3 in amino acids: CASGTAYEQYF. The CDR3 nucleotides are TGTGCCAGTGGGACAGCCTACGAGCAGTACTTC.

In DNA form, the CDR3 reads TGTGCCACCAGCGGTAAGCTGCTCATGAACACTGAAGCTTTCTTT. Its translation: CATSGKLLMNTEAFF. The chain has TRBV15 and TRBJ1-1, with D hard to call. CDR1 is LNHNV, CDR2 YYDKDF, per germline (reference sequence). Trimming left V 5 bases short and J 0 bases short, with 13 bases between. The CDR3 loop spans 15 amino acids. The full variable domain, rest sourced from reference TRBV15 and TRBJ1-1, is DAMVIQNPRYQVTQFGKPVTLSCSQTLNHNVMYWYQQKSSQAPKLLFHYYDKDFNNEADTPDNFQSRRPNTSFCFLDIRSPGLGDTAMYLCATSGKLLMNTEAFFGQGTRLTVV.

The rearrangement uses TRBV18 and TRBJ2-4, with 8 bases identical to TRBD1. The length of the CDR3 is 15 residues. The V and J ends lost 5 bases and 10 bases, in that order; junction bases with no gene match: 13. Germline lookup yields CDR1 KGHSH and CDR2 LQKENI. The DNA of the CDR3 is TGTGCCAGCTCAACTACCGGGACAGGTTATGAAATTCAGTACTTC. It specifies CASSTTGTGYEIQYF.

This chain links TRBV2 with TRBJ2-7, with D unclear. There are 12 residues in the CDR3. The V and J ends lost 1 base and 5 bases respectively, with 6 bases between them. Germline V gene lookup returns CDR1 SNHLY and CDR2 FYNNEI. The CDR3 sequence: CASSEVAHEQYF. In DNA, the CDR3 is TGTGCCAGCAGTGAAGTAGCCCACGAGCAGTACTTC. The whole variable domain, filled in from reference TRBV2 and TRBJ2-7, reads EPEVTQTPSHQVTQMGQEVILRCVPISNHLYFYWYRQILGQKVEFLVSFYNNEISEKSEIFDDQFSVERPDGSNFTLKIRSTKLEDSAMYFCASSEVAHEQYFGPGTRLTVT.

V and J are TRBV4-3 and TRBJ2-3, with a possible D match to TRBD2 (6 bases). The CDR3 runs to 17 residues. The germline V gene has CDR1 LGHNA and CDR2 YSLEER. V gave up 0 bases and J gave up 0 bases, with 13 bases separating them. In nucleotides, the CDR3 is TGCGCCAGCAGCCAAGATCGGTCGGGGGTTAGCACAGATACGCAGTATTTT. Encoded protein: CASSQDRSGVSTDTQYF.

In DNA form, the CDR3 reads TGTGCCAGCAGCTTAGAAGGTGTCGGGGTCCACGAGCAGTACTTC. Translated: CASSLEGVGVHEQYF. The genes are TRBV7-2 and TRBJ2-7; tentatively, D is TRBD2 (5 bases). V was trimmed by 1 base and J by 5 bases, leaving 15 bases between them. The V gene's germline CDR1 is SGHTA and CDR2 FQGNSA. The CDR3 runs 15 residues. Combining the CDR3 with reference TRBV7-2 and TRBJ2-7 gives the whole variable domain GAGVSQSPSNKVTEKGKDVELRCDPISGHTALYWYRQSLGQGLEFLIYFQGNSAPDKSGLPSDRFSAERTGGSVSTLTIQRTQQEDSAVYLCASSLEGVGVHEQYFGPGTRLTVT.

This clone was seen only a few times. The chain links TRBV7-9 to TRBJ2-5; 9 positions agree with TRBD2. The CDR3 totals 15 residues. The V and J ends lost 3 bases and 4 bases, in that order; junction bases with no gene match: 6. From germline, CDR1 is SEHNR and CDR2 FQNEAQ (reference sequence). The CDR3 spells CASSFLAGVAETQYF. As DNA, the CDR3 is TGTGCCAGCAGCTTCTTAGCGGGGGTAGCAGAGACCCAGTACTTC.

The CDR3 spells CASGLPPGQDSPEAFF. CDR3 DNA: TGTGCTAGTGGACTACCTCCGGGACAGGACTCACCTGAAGCTTTCTTT. The chain carries TRBV12-5 and TRBJ1-1; 8 bases align to TRBD1. Germline V gene sequence: CDR1 LGHNT, CDR2 FRNRAP. J lost 6 bases, V lost 6 bases, and 15 bases had no gene match. The CDR3 has 16 amino acids.

J is TRBJ1-3 and V is TRBV30, with 7 bases that match TRBD1. V lost 3 bases and J lost 4; bases outside the gene matches: 9. Germline V CDR1 and CDR2: GTSNPN, SVGIG (reference sequence). The CDR3 contains 15 residues. The chain's CDR3 is CAWSEDRDGGNTIYF. CDR3 DNA: TGTGCCTGGAGCGAAGACAGGGATGGAGGAAACACCATATATTTT.

The chain combines TRBV7-4 with TRBJ2-7; 12 bases agree with TRBD2. With 8 bases clipped from V and 4 bases from J, the junction kept 6 bases outside the gene matches. The germline gives CDR1 SGHVT, CDR2 SQSDAQ. CDR3 length: 14 amino acids. The CDR3 loop reads CASGRTSGKYEQYF. DNA for the CDR3: TGTGCCAGCGGAAGGACTAGCGGGAAATACGAGCAGTACTTC. Full variable domain (missing parts from reference TRBV7-4 and TRBJ2-7): GAGVSQSPRYKVAKRGRDVALRCDSISGHVTLYWYRQTLGQGSEVLTYSQSDAQRDKSGRPSGRFSAERPERSVSTLKIQRTEQGDSAVYLCASGRTSGKYEQYFGPGTRLTVT.

This clone was counted a single time. The gene calls are TRBV9 and TRBJ1-3, with D unclear. This CDR3 is 17 amino acids long. CDR1 and CDR2 (germline): SGDLS, YYNGEE. Trimming took 0 bases from V and 0 from J, leaving 13 bases between them. The CDR3 coding sequence is TGTGCCAGCAGCGTAGACGGGAGCTATCTCTCTGGAAACACCATATATTTT. Its translation is CASSVDGSYLSGNTIYF.

This chain connects TRBV7-9 to TRBJ1-1; D uncertain. There are 15 residues in the CDR3. V lost 4 bases and J lost 1, with 13 bases in between. Per the germline V gene, CDR1 is SEHNR and CDR2 is FQNEAQ (reference sequence). This chain's CDR3 is CASSSPERGNTEAFF. The CDR3, as DNA: TGTGCCAGCAGCTCCCCAGAGCGGGGGAACACTGAAGCTTTCTTT.

A note on this clone: Other DNA sequences from this sample encode an identical CDR3 as well. The V and J genes are TRBV10-3 and TRBJ1-1; the D is unclear. CDR3 length: 14 amino acids. The germline V gene encodes CDR1 ENHRY and CDR2 SYGVKD. V lost 0 bases and J lost 2, with 7 bases in between. The CDR3 here is CAISESGTNTEAFF. The CDR3 DNA is TGTGCCATCAGTGAGTCGGGCACTAACACTGAAGCTTTCTTT.

Notes on this clone: One junction end does not reproduce the germline sequence, and a read error may be involved. J is TRBJ2-5 and V is TRBV7-3; possibly TRBD2 for D (6 bases). Germline-derived CDR1 and CDR2 are SGHTA and FQGTGA. CDR3 length: 15 residues. CDR3 nucleotides: TGTGCCAGCAGCGTAACCGGGGGAAGAGGAGAGACCCAGTACTTC. It codes for CASSVTGGRGETQYF.

This chain links TRBV7-3 with TRBJ2-1; no reliable D call. Trimming removed 3 bases at V and 6 bases at J, with 9 bases between. The CDR3 covers 13 residues. CDR1 and CDR2 from the germline V gene are SGHTA and FQGTGA. Here the CDR3 reads CASSFGSLNEQFF. Written as DNA, the CDR3 is TGTGCCAGCAGCTTCGGTAGCCTCAATGAGCAGTTCTTC.

The chain recombines TRBV5-1 with TRBJ2-7; D perhaps matches TRBD2 (5 bases). Germline values: CDR1 SGHRS, CDR2 YFSETQ. The CDR3 contains 16 residues. Trimming stripped 0 bases from V and 2 bases from J, with 15 bases between. CDR3 DNA sequence: TGCGCCAGCAGCTTGGATAACCCGGGAAATACCTACGAGCAGTACTTC. It codes for CASSLDNPGNTYEQYF.

The CDR3 bases are TGTGCCAGCAGCTTGGACGACAGGGGTAACACTGAAGCTTTCTTT. This codes for CASSLDDRGNTEAFF. The chain has TRBV5-6 and TRBJ1-1; 8 nucleotides agree with TRBD1. The CDR3 contains 15 residues. V was clipped by 0 bases and J by 2 bases; unmatched bases: 3. CDR1 and CDR2 from the germline V gene are SGHDT and YYEEEE.

The chain joins TRBV5-1 to TRBJ1-2; D ambiguous. Trimming shortened V by 0 bases and J by 10 bases, and 7 bases separated the two germline ends. The CDR3 sequence is 11 residues long. Germline CDR1 and CDR2: SGHRS and YFSETQ. CDR3 coding DNA: TGCGCCAGCAGCTTGGGGGCTTCCTACACCTTC. Its protein product is CASSLGASYTF.

This chain connects TRBV5-1 to TRBJ1-5; 10 bases are shared with TRBD1. The V gene end was trimmed by 2 bases and the J gene end by 6 bases; junction bases not matched to a gene: 8. The length of the CDR3 is 16 residues. Germline V gene lookup returns CDR1 SGHRS and CDR2 YFSETQ. This CDR3 reads CASSLYGTGDGQPQHF. The CDR3 DNA is TGCGCCAGCAGCTTATACGGGACAGGGGATGGTCAGCCCCAGCATTTT.

This clone was detected only a few times. The genes are TRBV11-3 and TRBJ2-3; D perhaps matches TRBD1 (5 bases). The germline V gene encodes CDR1 SGHNT and CDR2 YENEEA. V dropped 5 bases and J dropped 5 bases, with 14 bases sitting between them. The CDR3 has 14 residues. The CDR3 DNA follows: TGTGCCAGCAGCCAAGGAGTTACAGGAGATACGCAGTATTTT. Residues: CASSQGVTGDTQYF.

V is TRBV6-5 and J is TRBJ2-7; no definite D call. CDR1 is MNHEY, CDR2 SVGAGI, per germline. V gave up 7 bases and J gave up 3 bases, with 13 bases separating them. This CDR3 has 13 amino acids. The chain's CDR3 is CASTRNSLYEQYF. The CDR3 DNA is TGTGCCAGCACCCGGAACAGCCTCTACGAGCAGTACTTC.

The chain couples TRBV6-5 to TRBJ1-5; 7 bases fit TRBD1. The ends lost 5 bases at V and 5 bases at J; junction bases unmatched: 6. This CDR3 is built from 14 residues. Germline V CDR1 and CDR2: MNHEY, SVGAGI. For the CDR3, the DNA is TGTGCCAGCAGTAACCGACAGGGCCATCAGCCCCAGCATTTT. Its translation: CASSNRQGHQPQHF.

This clone was observed a single time. V and J are TRBV6-2 or TRBV6-3 and TRBJ2-7, with D perhaps TRBD1 (5 bases). This CDR3 is built from 12 residues. Per germline, CDR1 MNHEY and CDR2 SVGEGT. Between the trimmed V and J ends, which lost 5 bases and 4 bases, there was a span of 9 bases. The CDR3, as DNA: TGTGCCAGCAGTAAACAGGTATACGAGCAGTACTTC. Residues: CASSKQVYEQYF.

The gene calls are TRBV5-1 and TRBJ2-1; possibly TRBD1 for D (6 bases). The germline V and J ends were trimmed by 6 bases and 8 bases, with 15 bases remaining between them. The CDR3 runs 13 residues. Looked up from germline, CDR1 is SGHRS and CDR2 is YFSETQ. As DNA, the CDR3 is TGCGCCAGCAAGTGGGACATTATGGATGAGCAGTTCTTC. Protein: CASKWDIMDEQFF.

This sequence joins TRBV9 and TRBJ2-3, with TRBD2 matching over 8 bases. The germline gives CDR1 SGDLS, CDR2 YYNGEE. Losses at the gene ends were 4 bases for V and 0 bases for J; bases not matched to a gene: 7. The CDR3 length is 16 residues. CDR3 in amino acids: CASSRGGRPSTDTQYF. The CDR3 nucleotides read TGTGCCAGCAGCCGGGGGGGTCGTCCCAGCACAGATACGCAGTATTTT.

V is TRBV7-2 and J is TRBJ2-1; TRBD2 aligns across 16 bases. The trim removed 4 bases at V and 10 bases at J, leaving 7 bases unmatched. The V gene's germline CDR1 is SGHTA and CDR2 FQGNSA. The CDR3 is 16 residues long. CDR3 region: CASSWGLAGGPVEQFF. The CDR3 bases are TGTGCCAGCAGCTGGGGACTAGCGGGGGGGCCCGTCGAGCAGTTCTTC.

The gene calls are TRBV7-3 and TRBJ2-7, with 11 bases aligning to TRBD1. Germline V lookup: CDR1 SGHTA, CDR2 FQGTGA. The V gene end was trimmed by 2 bases and the J gene end by 3 bases; junction bases not matched to a gene: 3. The CDR3 length is 15 residues. CDR3 sequence (DNA): TGTGCCAGCAGCTTATTAGGGACAGGGGGCTACGAGCAGTACTTC. Its translation is CASSLLGTGGYEQYF.

The rearrangement joins TRBV6-6 to TRBJ1-2; D remains ambiguous. This CDR3 spans 15 amino acids. The V gene's germline CDR1 is MNHNY and CDR2 SVGAGI (reference sequence). V was shortened by 2 bases and J by 3 bases, with 13 bases between the two germline ends. CDR3 protein: CASSYPSGGHYGYTF. CDR3 sequence (DNA): TGTGCCAGCAGTTACCCCTCGGGAGGGCACTATGGCTACACCTTC.

J is TRBJ2-1 and V is TRBV15, with unresolved D. CDR3 size: 14 residues. Germline CDR1 is LNHNV and CDR2 is YYDKDF (reference sequence). Trimming left V 0 bases short and J 8 bases short, with 11 bases between. As DNA, the CDR3 is TGTGCCACCAGCAGAGATCTCATGGCAGATGAGCAGTTCTTC. Translated, it gives CATSRDLMADEQFF.